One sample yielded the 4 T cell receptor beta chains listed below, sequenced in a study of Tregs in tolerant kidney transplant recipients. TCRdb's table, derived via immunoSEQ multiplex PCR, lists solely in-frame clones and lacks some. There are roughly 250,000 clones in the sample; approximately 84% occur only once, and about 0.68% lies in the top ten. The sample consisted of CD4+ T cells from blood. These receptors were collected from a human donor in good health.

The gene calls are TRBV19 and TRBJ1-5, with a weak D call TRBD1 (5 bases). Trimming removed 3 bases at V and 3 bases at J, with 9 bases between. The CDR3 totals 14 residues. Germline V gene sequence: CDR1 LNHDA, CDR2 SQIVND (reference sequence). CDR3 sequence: CASSIPRDNQPQHF. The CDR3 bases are TGTGCCAGTAGTATCCCCAGGGACAATCAGCCCCAGCATTTT.

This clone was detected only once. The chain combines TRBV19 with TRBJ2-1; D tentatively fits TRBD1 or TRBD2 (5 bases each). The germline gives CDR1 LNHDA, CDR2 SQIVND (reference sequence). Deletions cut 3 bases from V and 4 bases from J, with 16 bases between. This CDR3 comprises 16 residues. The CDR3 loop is CASSITSGRIYNEQFF. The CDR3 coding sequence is TGTGCCAGTAGTATCACTTCGGGACGGATTTACAATGAGCAGTTCTTC.

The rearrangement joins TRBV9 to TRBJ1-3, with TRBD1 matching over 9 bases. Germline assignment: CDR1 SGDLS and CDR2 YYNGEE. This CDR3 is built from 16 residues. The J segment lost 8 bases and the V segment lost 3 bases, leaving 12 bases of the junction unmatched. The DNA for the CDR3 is TGTGCCAGCAGCGGGGGACAGGGAGCCCCGAGGGACACCATATATTTT. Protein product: CASSGGQGAPRDTIYF.

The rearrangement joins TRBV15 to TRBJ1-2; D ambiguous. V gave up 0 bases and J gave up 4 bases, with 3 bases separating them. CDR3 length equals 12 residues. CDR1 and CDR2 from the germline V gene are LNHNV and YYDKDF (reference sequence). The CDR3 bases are TGTGCCACCAGCAGAGATACCTATGGCTACACCTTC. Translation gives CATSRDTYGYTF.